This T cell receptor beta chain was sequenced in a study of neoadjuvant anti-PD-1 for oral cavity cancer (TCRdb year 2021). Some background on the complete study: Patients mostly received three to four biweekly doses of nivolumab at 3 mg/kg before curative-intent surgical resection. Patients without progression received a fourth nivolumab dose around day 43 and underwent definitive surgical resection on days 50-56. Patients with complete response, partial response or stable disease by RECIST 1.1 were defined as responders, whereas patients with progression were defined as non-responders. There were more than 10 patients in the parent correlative cohort, and the response rate was less than 40%. General findings and caveats noted by the study authors: Within PBMCs, T cell clonality (Gini index) was significantly higher in non-responders than responders after neoadjuvant nivolumab. Only a few patients per response group were included in the TCR analyses, and the authors called for validation in larger cohorts. Higher pretreatment blood Treg/Th17 ratios correlated with both higher pretreatment blood TCRbeta clonality and lower post-treatment tumor TCRbeta clonality.

The sample's time point label, in plain terms: before neoadjuvant nivolumab. Patients had been newly diagnosed with stage II-IVA oral cavity squamous cell carcinoma, and no prior systemic or radiation treatment had been given to the patients. Everyone in the cohort had locally advanced, HPV-negative oral cavity squamous cell carcinoma. No culture maintenance or expansion was done, as the peripheral blood mononuclear cells went straight to analysis. Samples came from a longitudinal correlative study of a single-arm phase II trial of neoadjuvant nivolumab in oral cavity squamous cell carcinoma. Subject-matched pre- and post-treatment PBMCs and tumors from three responders and three non-responders underwent genomic DNA-based TCRbeta sequencing. Peripheral blood mononuclear cells were drawn once before nivolumab treatment and a second time after treatment, when surgery took place. The Maxwell RSC DNA from Cells kit was used to extract genomic DNA from PBMCs.

As to this clone: Its antigen has not been determined. Per-base quality was not reported, and no clone a single base away is much larger than it.

For deep sequencing, each PBMC sample was run in six replicates, with libraries mostly built from approximately 520 ng of input genomic DNA. Following the manufacturer's instructions, the team built TCRbeta libraries using the immunoSEQ hsTCRbeta kit. An Illumina NovaSeq 6000 S4 flow cell was used to sequence the final libraries, which had first been combined to 3 nM. The source study handled its data this way. The immunoSEQ Analyzer handled quality control and preprocessing of the raw data. The analysis was limited to productive rearrangements, and each clonotype was defined by a unique CDR3 amino acid sequence. Repertoire clonality was estimated as the Gini-Simpson index, which was computed with the R package tcR. Gini indices were compared with Student's t test, and associations with tumor size change were assessed by Pearson correlation. TCRdb carries this immuneACCESS record with in-frame sequences only. Its versions omit some clonotypes, under half of them owing to an unresolved V gene in the studies checked, with the rest unexplained. V and J calls plus clone size are reproduced from that table; the DNA served to infer D and trimming. This sample has 15,000 or so clones in its table, and about two thirds of those were observed once. Together, the top ten hold around 2.8% of the sample.

This material consisted of PBMCs, taken before nivolumab (anti-PD-1) treatment. The origin of this receptor is a person between 35 and 79 years old with oral cavity squamous cell carcinoma.

The CDR3 reads as follows: CASSLGQGVTDTQYF. The DNA sequence is TGCGCCAGCAGCTTGGGACAGGGAGTCACAGATACGCAGTATTTT. The chain is made from TRBV5-1 and TRBJ2-3, and TRBD1 matches 7 of the central bases. Including cysteine and phenylalanine, the CDR3 has 15 amino acids. The only DNA kept is the CDR3, 45 bases in frame from the first base. V loses 0 bases at its end and J loses 2 bases; junction bases beyond the gene matches: 3. CDR1 SGHRS and CDR2 YFSETQ were looked up in the germline V gene.